This TCR beta chain was obtained from a study of glioma-infiltrating T cells. This clonotype was counted ten times or more. Antigen unknown. Using RNA template, CDR3s of TCR alpha and beta were amplified with iRepertoire arm-PCR. Input was roughly 100-450 ng of tissue mRNA or PBMC total RNA. MiXCR, applied by TCRdb to the multiplex PCR reads, yields one record per CDR3 protein. The sample shows some 110,000 distinct CDR3 sequences, roughly 23% of them seen only once. Trimming cost V 6 bases and J 0 bases; bases outside gene matches: 6. The germline V gene has CDR1 MNHNS and CDR2 SASEGT. This CDR3 region has 15 residues. Findings and caveats of the study: Above-expected tissue-blood divergence occurred in all gliomas, most in low-grade ones.

Specimen: glioma tissue, nonneoplastic brain tissue, or PBMCs (not recorded which). This clonotype was obtained from a human donor with low-grade glioma or glioblastoma, undergoing nonglioma brain surgery, or in good health (not recorded which). This chain uses TRBV6-1 with TRBJ2-7; 9 nucleotides agree with TRBD1. CDR3 region: CASRPGTGYSYEQYF. The CDR3 coding sequence is TGTGCCAGCAGGCCCGGGACAGGGTACTCCTACGAGCAGTACTTC.